These T cell receptor beta chains were read from a single sample in a study of T cell responses to AZD1222 COVID-19 vaccine. Produced via immunoSEQ multiplex PCR; TCRdb's table is partial and in-frame only. The sample lists approximately 170,000 clones, 94% occurring once. Sequences were derived from peripheral blood, sampled 28 days after the second AZD1222 dose. The receptors originated from an adult who received the AZD1222 COVID-19 vaccine. Both conserved end residues are part of each CDR3. Each record gives: CDR3 DNA, CDR3 protein, V gene, D gene, clone size, J gene. The D gene is left open where the match is weak. Clone size appears in some rows only: once, few, many, or a class for an expanded clone.

CDR3nt: TGTGCCAGCAGCCAAGACGAGTTTCAGCCCCAGCATTTT
CDR3aa: CASSQDEFQPQHF
v_gene: TRBV14
d_gene: NA
abundance: NA
j_gene: TRBJ1-5

CDR3nt: TGTGCCAGCAGCCCCAGGACTAGCGGGTACAATGAGCAGTTCTTC
CDR3aa: CASSPRTSGYNEQFF
v_gene: TRBV7-2
d_gene: TRBD2
abundance: NA
j_gene: TRBJ2-1

CDR3nt: TGTGCCAGCAGCTTGACAAGGGGCGAAGATACGCAGTATTTT
CDR3aa: CASSLTRGEDTQYF
v_gene: TRBV5-5
d_gene: NA
abundance: NA
j_gene: TRBJ2-3

CDR3nt: TGTGCCAGCACCCGAAGGGGGGAGACCCAGTACTTC
CDR3aa: CASTRRGETQYF
v_gene: TRBV12-3/TRBV12-4
d_gene: NA
abundance: NA
j_gene: TRBJ2-5

CDR3nt: TGTGCCAGCATGATTAGGACAGGGCTCTACGAGCAGTACTTC
CDR3aa: CASMIRTGLYEQYF
v_gene: TRBV6-5
d_gene: TRBD1
abundance: NA
j_gene: TRBJ2-7

CDR3nt: TGTGCCAGCGGCGGGGCACACGCCAATTCACCCCTCCACTTT
CDR3aa: CASGGAHANSPLHF
v_gene: TRBV28
d_gene: NA
abundance: NA
j_gene: TRBJ1-6

CDR3nt: TGCGCCAGCAGCCAAGAAATCGGCAGAGCCTACGAGCAGTACTTC
CDR3aa: CASSQEIGRAYEQYF
v_gene: TRBV4-3
d_gene: NA
abundance: NA
j_gene: TRBJ2-7

CDR3nt: TGTGCCAGCAGCTCTCCGCCTTATGGCCAGGGGTTAGAGACCCAGTACTTC
CDR3aa: CASSSPPYGQGLETQYF
v_gene: TRBV7-9
d_gene: NA
abundance: NA
j_gene: TRBJ2-5

CDR3nt: TGTGCCAGCTTGTTTGGCAGGGGCTATGGCTACACCTTC
CDR3aa: CASLFGRGYGYTF
v_gene: TRBV6-5
d_gene: NA
abundance: NA
j_gene: TRBJ1-2

CDR3nt: TGTGCCAGCAGCCCCCTCCGGTGGGACTATGGCTACACCTTC
CDR3aa: CASSPLRWDYGYTF
v_gene: TRBV7-9
d_gene: NA
abundance: NA
j_gene: TRBJ1-2

CDR3nt: TGTGCCAGCAGGGGGACTAGCGGGAGCGAGACCCAGTACTTC
CDR3aa: CASRGTSGSETQYF
v_gene: TRBV3-1/TRBV3-2
d_gene: TRBD2
abundance: NA
j_gene: TRBJ2-5

CDR3nt: TGTGCCAGCAGCTCAGCTTATAGCAATCAGCCCCAGCATTTT
CDR3aa: CASSSAYSNQPQHF
v_gene: TRBV27
d_gene: NA
abundance: NA
j_gene: TRBJ1-5

CDR3nt: TGTGCCAGCAGCAAACGTAGCGGGGCAAGCTCTGGGGCCAACGTCCTGACTTTC
CDR3aa: CASSKRSGASSGANVLTF
v_gene: TRBV7-3
d_gene: TRBD2
abundance: NA
j_gene: TRBJ2-6

CDR3nt: TGTGCCAGCAGCCAAGCTAGCGGGAGAAACAATGAGCAGTTCTTC
CDR3aa: CASSQASGRNNEQFF
v_gene: TRBV14
d_gene: TRBD2
abundance: few
j_gene: TRBJ2-1

CDR3nt: TGTGCCAGCAGTTTGGGACTAGCCTACGAGCAGTACTTC
CDR3aa: CASSLGLAYEQYF
v_gene: TRBV28
d_gene: TRBD2
abundance: NA
j_gene: TRBJ2-7

CDR3nt: TGTGCCAGCAGTTCCCTCGGGACAGGGGGCACTGAAGCTTTCTTT
CDR3aa: CASSSLGTGGTEAFF
v_gene: TRBV27
d_gene: TRBD1
abundance: NA
j_gene: TRBJ1-1

CDR3nt: TGTGCCAGCAGTGATGAGGGGGGCGGCGGGCAGCCCCAGCATTTT
CDR3aa: CASSDEGGGGQPQHF
v_gene: TRBV6-1
d_gene: NA
abundance: NA
j_gene: TRBJ1-5

CDR3nt: TGTGCCTGGGGGGGGACCTACGAGCAGTACTTC
CDR3aa: CAWGGTYEQYF
v_gene: TRBV30
d_gene: NA
abundance: NA
j_gene: TRBJ2-7

CDR3nt: TGTGCCAGCAGCCCTCTAGCGGGAAGAGGAAATGAGCAGTTCTTC
CDR3aa: CASSPLAGRGNEQFF
v_gene: TRBV11-2
d_gene: TRBD2
abundance: NA
j_gene: TRBJ2-1

CDR3nt: TGCGCCAGCAGCCAAGATGGGCAGAAAGAGACAGATACGCAGTATTTT
CDR3aa: CASSQDGQKETDTQYF
v_gene: TRBV4-1
d_gene: NA
abundance: NA
j_gene: TRBJ2-3

CDR3nt: TGCGCCAGCAGCCAAGAAGATTACGGGGGGGGCTATCAGCCCCAGCATTTT
CDR3aa: CASSQEDYGGGYQPQHF
v_gene: TRBV4-3
d_gene: NA
abundance: once
j_gene: TRBJ1-5

CDR3nt: TGCAGCGTAAAAGACAGGGGGTTCTATGGCTACACCTTC
CDR3aa: CSVKDRGFYGYTF
v_gene: TRBV29-1
d_gene: TRBD1
abundance: NA
j_gene: TRBJ1-2

CDR3nt: TGTGCCAGCAGCCGCGCACCAAATGAAAAACTGTTTTTT
CDR3aa: CASSRAPNEKLFF
v_gene: TRBV14
d_gene: NA
abundance: NA
j_gene: TRBJ1-4

CDR3nt: TGTGCCAGCAAAGGTGAAGCTTTCTTT
CDR3aa: CASKGEAFF
v_gene: TRBV14
d_gene: NA
abundance: NA
j_gene: TRBJ1-1

CDR3nt: TGTGCCAGCAGACAGGGAGGCCAGCCCCAGCATTTT
CDR3aa: CASRQGGQPQHF
v_gene: TRBV12-3/TRBV12-4
d_gene: NA
abundance: NA
j_gene: TRBJ1-5

CDR3nt: TGCAGCGTTGACACAGGGGGCGCGAGGTATGGCTACACCTTC
CDR3aa: CSVDTGGARYGYTF
v_gene: TRBV29-1
d_gene: TRBD1
abundance: NA
j_gene: TRBJ1-2

CDR3nt: TGCGCCAGCAGCCAAGATTGGACAGGGGGTGGATCACCCCTCCACTTT
CDR3aa: CASSQDWTGGGSPLHF
v_gene: TRBV4-1
d_gene: TRBD1
abundance: NA
j_gene: TRBJ1-6

CDR3nt: TGCAGTGCTAGTTACCGGGACTCCGAAGGCCAGCCCCAGCATTTT
CDR3aa: CSASYRDSEGQPQHF
v_gene: TRBV20-1
d_gene: NA
abundance: NA
j_gene: TRBJ1-5

CDR3nt: TGTGCCAGCAAGGACGGAGCGGACCAGAGGGGCGGGGAGCTGTTTTTT
CDR3aa: CASKDGADQRGGELFF
v_gene: TRBV2
d_gene: NA
abundance: NA
j_gene: TRBJ2-2

CDR3nt: TGCGCCAGCAGCTCTCCGGACAGGGCAGTCTACGAGCAGTACTTC
CDR3aa: CASSSPDRAVYEQYF
v_gene: TRBV5-1
d_gene: TRBD1
abundance: NA
j_gene: TRBJ2-7

CDR3nt: TGTGCCAGCAGCCAGGACAAAGTTTTTGGGTACTTC
CDR3aa: CASSQDKVFGYF
v_gene: TRBV6-6
d_gene: NA
abundance: NA
j_gene: TRBJ2-7

CDR3nt: TGTGCCAGCAGCCAAGGAGGGTTCGGGAATCAGCCCCAGCATTTT
CDR3aa: CASSQGGFGNQPQHF
v_gene: TRBV9
d_gene: NA
abundance: NA
j_gene: TRBJ1-5

CDR3nt: TGTGCCACCAGCAGAGATGGGACCTTTCACTCCTACGAGCAGTACTTC
CDR3aa: CATSRDGTFHSYEQYF
v_gene: TRBV15
d_gene: NA
abundance: NA
j_gene: TRBJ2-7

CDR3nt: TGTGCCAGCATTGGCCAGGACTTCAATCAGCCCCAGCATTTT
CDR3aa: CASIGQDFNQPQHF
v_gene: TRBV28
d_gene: NA
abundance: NA
j_gene: TRBJ1-5